These T cell receptor beta chains were read from a single sample in a study of CD8+CD57+ T cells in acquired aplastic anemia. TCRdb re-analysed the reads in MiXCR, keeping a single row per CDR3 protein. The table has 75,000 to 90,000 distinct CDR3 sequences, 40% to 50% seen once; the top ten hold 65% to 80%. Input material: sorted CD4+, CD8+, or CD8+CD57+ T cells (not recorded which) from PBMCs. The receptor source for this set is a human donor in good health, serving as a control. The CDR3 runs from the conserved cysteine through the conserved F or W. The D gene is left open where the match is weak. Rows may omit the clone size; those that give it use once, few, many or a size class.

v_call: TRBV5-1
j_call: TRBJ2-7
clone_size: -
d_call: TRBD2
cdr3_aa: CASSATLAGGSYEQYF
cdr3_nt: TGCGCCAGCAGCGCAACCCTAGCGGGAGGCTCCTACGAGCAGTACTTC

v_call: TRBV29-1
j_call: TRBJ1-1
clone_size: -
d_call: TRBD1
cdr3_aa: CSVDRTGMRNTEAFF
cdr3_nt: TGCAGCGTTGATCGGACAGGGATGAGAAACACTGAAGCTTTCTTT

v_call: TRBV5-1
j_call: TRBJ2-3
clone_size: -
d_call: -
cdr3_aa: CASSLERPGTDTQYF
cdr3_nt: TGCGCCAGCAGCTTGGAGCGACCCGGCACAGATACGCAGTATTTT

v_call: TRBV15
j_call: TRBJ2-1
clone_size: many
d_call: -
cdr3_aa: CATSRGRASQEQFF
cdr3_nt: TGTGCCACCAGCAGGGGTCGAGCTAGTCAGGAGCAGTTCTTC

v_call: TRBV2
j_call: TRBJ2-3
clone_size: -
d_call: -
cdr3_aa: CASSEAPADTQYF
cdr3_nt: TGTGCCAGCAGTGAAGCGCCTGCAGATACGCAGTATTTT

v_call: TRBV30
j_call: TRBJ1-6
clone_size: many
d_call: -
cdr3_aa: CAWGAVENYNSPLHF
cdr3_nt: TGTGCCTGGGGAGCTGTGGAAAACTATAATTCACCCCTCCACTTT

v_call: TRBV9
j_call: TRBJ2-3
clone_size: many
d_call: -
cdr3_aa: CASSVYGLSTDTQYF
cdr3_nt: TGTGCCAGCAGCGTTTATGGCCTTAGCACAGATACGCAGTATTTT

v_call: TRBV3-1
j_call: TRBJ2-7
clone_size: few
d_call: -
cdr3_aa: CASSQVGPVPGEQYF
cdr3_nt: TGTGCCAGCAGCCAAGTTGGGCCAGTGCCGGGCGAGCAGTACTTC

v_call: TRBV2
j_call: TRBJ1-1
clone_size: few
d_call: -
cdr3_aa: CASSVGGGLNTEAFF
cdr3_nt: TGTGCCAGCAGTGTTGGGGGGGGCTTGAACACTGAAGCTTTCTTT

v_call: TRBV25-1
j_call: TRBJ1-2
clone_size: once
d_call: -
cdr3_aa: CASKGEGDYGYTF
cdr3_nt: TGTGCCAGCAAAGGAGAGGGGGACTATGGCTACACCTTC

v_call: TRBV7-7
j_call: TRBJ2-1
clone_size: many
d_call: -
cdr3_aa: CASSLGSGRTPYNEQFF
cdr3_nt: TGTGCCAGCAGCTTAGGATCGGGCAGGACTCCCTACAATGAGCAGTTCTTC

v_call: TRBV11-2
j_call: TRBJ1-2
clone_size: many
d_call: TRBD1
cdr3_aa: CASSFFLRTGGIGDYGYTF
cdr3_nt: TGTGCCAGCAGCTTTTTTTTGCGGACAGGGGGCATAGGGGACTATGGCTACACCTTC

v_call: TRBV13
j_call: TRBJ2-5
clone_size: -
d_call: -
cdr3_aa: CASSLQGEQIQYF
cdr3_nt: TGTGCCAGCAGCTTGCAGGGAGAACAGATCCAGTACTTC

v_call: TRBV14
j_call: TRBJ2-6
clone_size: many
d_call: -
cdr3_aa: CASSLTQEGANVLTF
cdr3_nt: TGTGCCAGCAGCCTTACTCAGGAGGGGGCCAACGTCCTGACTTTC

v_call: TRBV5-5
j_call: TRBJ1-1
clone_size: many
d_call: -
cdr3_aa: CASSLLRDTEAFF
cdr3_nt: TGTGCCAGCAGCTTGTTGAGGGACACTGAAGCTTTCTTT

v_call: TRBV4-1
j_call: TRBJ1-2
clone_size: many
d_call: TRBD1
cdr3_aa: CASSPTGQIRGYTF
cdr3_nt: TGCGCCAGCAGCCCAACGGGACAGATTCGGGGCTACACCTTC

v_call: TRBV24-1
j_call: TRBJ1-5
clone_size: many
d_call: -
cdr3_aa: CATSDSGYSNQPQHF
cdr3_nt: TGTGCCACCAGTGATTCCGGTTATAGCAATCAGCCCCAGCATTTT

v_call: TRBV20-1
j_call: TRBJ2-7
clone_size: many
d_call: TRBD2
cdr3_aa: CSPRAERGEQYF
cdr3_nt: TGCAGTCCCCGGGCCGAGCGGGGCGAGCAGTACTTC

v_call: TRBV27
j_call: TRBJ2-1
clone_size: few
d_call: TRBD2
cdr3_aa: CASSLTSGRDNEQFF
cdr3_nt: TGTGCCAGCAGCTTAACTAGCGGGAGAGACAATGAGCAGTTCTTC

v_call: TRBV19
j_call: TRBJ2-5
clone_size: few
d_call: -
cdr3_aa: CATSEGDQETQYF
cdr3_nt: TGTGCCACCTCGGAGGGAGACCAAGAGACCCAGTACTTC

v_call: TRBV11-2
j_call: TRBJ1-2
clone_size: many
d_call: TRBD1
cdr3_aa: CASSEGQARGYTF
cdr3_nt: TGTGCCAGCAGCGAAGGACAGGCTCGGGGCTACACCTTC

v_call: TRBV10-3
j_call: TRBJ1-1
clone_size: few
d_call: TRBD1
cdr3_aa: CAISGTGQGGEAFF
cdr3_nt: TGTGCCATCAGCGGGACAGGTCAAGGTGGTGAAGCTTTCTTT

v_call: TRBV19
j_call: TRBJ2-2
clone_size: many
d_call: TRBD1
cdr3_aa: CASSIGTGITGELFF
cdr3_nt: TGTGCCAGTAGTATCGGGACAGGGATCACCGGGGAGCTGTTTTTT

v_call: TRBV29-1
j_call: TRBJ2-1
clone_size: -
d_call: -
cdr3_aa: CSVEGRSSYNEQFF
cdr3_nt: TGCAGCGTTGAAGGCAGGAGCTCCTACAATGAGCAGTTCTTC

v_call: TRBV2
j_call: TRBJ2-1
clone_size: many
d_call: TRBD2
cdr3_aa: CASSSPGLPFSEQFF
cdr3_nt: TGTGCCAGCAGTTCCCCGGGACTACCGTTCAGTGAGCAGTTCTTC

v_call: TRBV10-3
j_call: TRBJ1-5
clone_size: -
d_call: -
cdr3_aa: CAISGDSSNQPQHF
cdr3_nt: TGTGCCATCAGCGGGGACTCTAGCAATCAGCCCCAGCATTTT

v_call: TRBV5-5
j_call: TRBJ1-2
clone_size: many
d_call: -
cdr3_aa: CASSLGDYGYTF
cdr3_nt: TGTGCCAGCAGCTTGGGCGACTATGGCTACACCTTC

v_call: TRBV15
j_call: TRBJ1-5
clone_size: few
d_call: -
cdr3_aa: CATSRDVQPQHF
cdr3_nt: TGTGCCACCAGCAGGGATGTTCAGCCCCAGCATTTT

v_call: TRBV30
j_call: TRBJ1-2
clone_size: many
d_call: -
cdr3_aa: CAWERRGYTF
cdr3_nt: TGTGCCTGGGAGAGGAGGGGCTACACCTTC

v_call: TRBV20-1
j_call: TRBJ1-1
clone_size: -
d_call: -
cdr3_aa: CSARHGNENTEAFF
cdr3_nt: TGCAGTGCGAGACATGGGAATGAGAACACTGAAGCTTTCTTT

v_call: TRBV10-3
j_call: TRBJ1-3
clone_size: -
d_call: -
cdr3_aa: CAISAGRGQRQGNTIYF
cdr3_nt: TGTGCCATCAGTGCCGGTAGGGGCCAAAGACAAGGAAACACCATATATTTT

v_call: TRBV2
j_call: TRBJ1-2
clone_size: -
d_call: TRBD1
cdr3_aa: CASSSGTEGGNTF
cdr3_nt: TGTGCCAGCAGTTCCGGGACAGAAGGAGGCAACACCTTC

v_call: TRBV25-1
j_call: TRBJ2-3
clone_size: -
d_call: TRBD2
cdr3_aa: CATSLAGAGDTQYF
cdr3_nt: TGTGCCACTTCACTAGCGGGAGCGGGTGATACGCAGTATTTT

v_call: TRBV10-2
j_call: TRBJ2-7
clone_size: -
d_call: TRBD1
cdr3_aa: CASTSGTGPADEQYF
cdr3_nt: TGCGCCAGCACCTCCGGGACAGGCCCAGCAGACGAGCAGTACTTC

v_call: TRBV29-1
j_call: TRBJ2-1
clone_size: many
d_call: TRBD2
cdr3_aa: CSVEGRGGWEQFF
cdr3_nt: TGCAGCGTTGAGGGTCGGGGGGGATGGGAGCAGTTCTTC

v_call: TRBV5-6
j_call: TRBJ1-6
clone_size: many
d_call: -
cdr3_aa: CASSLVRSHNSPLHF
cdr3_nt: TGTGCCAGCAGCTTGGTTCGCAGCCATAATTCACCCCTCCACTTT

v_call: TRBV10-3
j_call: TRBJ2-7
clone_size: many
d_call: -
cdr3_aa: CAISESESGGEQYF
cdr3_nt: TGTGCCATCAGTGAGTCGGAAAGTGGGGGGGAGCAGTACTTC

v_call: TRBV6-1
j_call: TRBJ1-1
clone_size: few
d_call: -
cdr3_aa: CASRPTGADTEAFF
cdr3_nt: TGTGCCAGCAGGCCTACTGGGGCCGACACTGAAGCTTTCTTT

v_call: TRBV7-6
j_call: TRBJ2-7
clone_size: -
d_call: -
cdr3_aa: CASSVWDSTYEQYF
cdr3_nt: TGTGCCAGCAGCGTATGGGACTCTACCTACGAGCAGTACTTC

v_call: TRBV10-1
j_call: TRBJ2-3
clone_size: many
d_call: -
cdr3_aa: CASSDGGSTDTQYF
cdr3_nt: TGCGCCAGCAGTGATGGGGGGTCCACAGATACGCAGTATTTT

v_call: TRBV15
j_call: TRBJ1-1
clone_size: many
d_call: -
cdr3_aa: CATRSDRRNTEAFF
cdr3_nt: TGTGCCACCCGATCCGACCGGAGGAACACTGAAGCTTTCTTT